This TCR beta chain was retrieved from a study of shared clonotypes between healthy human individuals. It was CD45RO-negative cells, positively selected for CCR7, that made up naive CD8 cells, with terminally differentiated effector memory CD45RA+ cells excluded. Generated by immunoSEQ multiplex PCR, the TCRdb table keeps only in-frame clones and is missing some. The repertoire consists of 2 million to 2.5 million clones, with about 92% occurring once and the leading ten covering 1.5% to 2%. J lost 5 bases, V lost 4 bases, and 5 bases had no gene match. Germline V lookup: CDR1 SEHNR, CDR2 FQNEAQ (reference sequence). The CDR3 length is 13 residues.

The receptor comes from a man younger than 35 in good health. Some clones in this sample may be carry-over from other donors' samples. The sample consisted of naive CD8+ T cells from PBMCs. The chain recombines TRBV7-9 with TRBJ2-7; 7 bases map to TRBD1. Written as DNA, the CDR3 is TGTGCCAGCAGCTCGACAGGGTACGACGAGCAGTACTTC. This codes for CASSSTGYDEQYF.